Following are 30 T cell receptor beta chains from one sample sequenced in a study of T-cell reconstitution after alpha-beta-depleted transplantation in children. Preparation of the TCRbeta library involved a method that used unique molecular identifiers. TCRdb passed the PCR reads through MiXCR, listing each CDR3 protein once. There are approximately 300,000 distinct CDR3 sequences in the sample; around 7.3% occur only once, and around 9.8% lies in the top ten. The study, taken as a whole, reports: After one year, T-cell counts and TCRbeta diversity mostly came from new T cells.

No antigens are known for them. This material consisted of peripheral blood, taken 360 days after TCRalphabeta/CD19-depleted stem cell transplant. These receptors were obtained from a female patient younger than 10 who had a stem cell transplant for Fanconi anemia, so the T cells may come from the graft donor.

This clonotype was recorded a few times. The V gene is TRBV13, the J gene TRBJ1-1; no clear D. This CDR3 region has 11 residues. The germline CDR1 and CDR2 sequences are PRHDT and FYEKMQ (reference sequence). Trimming took 5 bases from V and 3 from J, leaving 4 bases between them. The CDR3 DNA reads TGTGCCAGCAGCCGGTACACTGAAGCTTTCTTT. Translated: CASSRYTEAFF.

V gene TRBV18 combines with J gene TRBJ2-7, with 13 bases identical to TRBD2. The CDR3 spans 17 residues. CDR1 and CDR2 from the germline V gene are KGHSH and LQKENI. The V and J ends lost 5 bases and 2 bases, in that order; junction bases with no gene match: 9. CDR3 loop: CASSGLAGAHPAYEQYV. The CDR3 DNA reads TGTGCCAGCTCAGGACTAGCGGGGGCGCATCCCGCCTACGAGCAGTACGTC.

As concerns this clonotype: This CDR3 fails to terminate in the conserved phenylalanine or tryptophan, so it likely reflects a read error. The chain uses TRBV14 and TRBJ2-7; 10 bases map to TRBD2. Germline CDR1 SGHDN, CDR2 FVKESK. The CDR3 is 19 residues long. Trimming took 6 bases from V and 6 from J; bases not matched to a gene: 23. The DNA of the CDR3 is TGTGCCAGCAGTGCAGATGGACGGCTAGGACTAGCGGTGGATTTCGAGCAGTACTTA. Translation gives CASSADGRLGLAVDFEQYL.

The table lists this clonotype with many counts. This chain uses TRBV15 with TRBJ2-1; 8 nucleotides align to TRBD2. The CDR3 loop spans 17 amino acids. V gave up 5 bases and J gave up 3 bases; unmatched junction bases: 12. The V gene's germline CDR1 is LNHNV and CDR2 YYDKDF (reference sequence). The CDR3 nucleotides are TGTGCCACCAGCGCACCCAAGAGAGCGGGAGTCTACAATGAGCAGTTCTTC. Translated: CATSAPKRAGVYNEQFF.

This clonotype was found a few times. CDR3 bases: TGCGCCAGCAGCTTGGTTGCGGGAGTCATCCAAGAGACCCAGTACTTC. The encoded protein is CASSLVAGVIQETQYF. The chain links TRBV5-1 to TRBJ2-5; 7 bases are shared with TRBD2. The CDR3 is made up of 16 amino acids. The germline V gene has CDR1 SGHRS and CDR2 YFSETQ. V gave up 0 bases and J gave up 1 base; unmatched junction bases: 6.

This clonotype was detected ten times or more. The chain carries TRBV6-5 and TRBJ1-1; no clear D gene. This CDR3 spans 9 amino acids. Trimming removed 10 bases from V and 3 bases from J, with 3 bases in between. Germline lookup yields CDR1 MNHEY and CDR2 SVGAGI. DNA for the CDR3: TGTGCCAACCACACTGAAGCTTTCTTT. As protein: CANHTEAFF.

This clonotype was seen ten or more times. The chain is built from TRBV5-1 and TRBJ1-2; no clear D. Germline V CDR1 and CDR2: SGHRS, YFSETQ. The ends were cut back, 4 bases at V and 2 bases at J, with 12 bases in the middle. This CDR3 contains 14 residues. CDR3 sequence: CASSPPQSNYGYTF. In DNA form, the CDR3 reads TGCGCCAGCAGCCCTCCACAGTCCAACTATGGCTACACCTTC.

This clonotype was counted many times. This chain links TRBV11-2 with TRBJ2-3; the D is unclear. CDR1 SGHAT and CDR2 FQNNGV come from the germline V gene. The CDR3 has 13 amino acids. Trimming removed 4 bases at V and 7 bases at J, with 12 bases between. The DNA of the CDR3 is TGTGCCAGCAGCTCCCTTACTCGCAATACGCAGTATTTT. It is translated as CASSSLTRNTQYF.

Many counts were recorded for this clonotype. This rearrangement joins TRBV11-3 to TRBJ1-4; 8 nucleotides match TRBD1. V lost 3 bases and J lost 8; bases outside the gene matches: 5. The CDR3 sequence is 14 residues long. Germline assignment: CDR1 SGHNT and CDR2 YENEEA. CDR3 in amino acids: CASSFGTGKEKLFF. As DNA, the CDR3 is TGTGCCAGCAGCTTCGGGACAGGAAAGGAAAAACTGTTTTTT.

This rearrangement joins TRBV15 to TRBJ2-1; 14 bases are shared with TRBD2. There are 13 residues in the CDR3. With 8 bases clipped from V and 14 bases from J, the junction kept 8 bases outside the gene matches. Germline assignment: CDR1 LNHNV and CDR2 YYDKDF (reference sequence). The chain's CDR3 is CATGTSGGPPEFF. CDR3 bases: TGTGCCACCGGGACTAGCGGGGGCCCCCCGGAGTTCTTC.

A few counts support this clonotype. The chain joins TRBV3-1 to TRBJ2-7; a possible D gene is TRBD2 (6 bases). Trimming cost V 5 bases and J 2 bases, with 13 bases left between them. Germline CDR1 and CDR2: LGHDT and YNNKEL (reference sequence). The CDR3 extends over 14 amino acids. The CDR3 reads CASSAERLAYEQYF. CDR3 sequence (DNA): TGTGCCAGCAGCGCCGAACGACTAGCCTACGAGCAGTACTTC.

The rearrangement links TRBV6-2 or TRBV6-3 to TRBJ2-7, with D unclear. V lost 5 bases and J lost 6, with 14 bases in between. The CDR3 is 13 amino acids. Germline V gene data show CDR1 as MNHEY and CDR2 as SVGEGT. CDR3 residues: CASSRLVLSEQYF. The CDR3 DNA is TGTGCCAGCAGTCGACTGGTTCTAAGCGAGCAGTACTTC.

This clonotype was picked up a small number of times. The rearrangement joins TRBV20-1 to TRBJ1-5; D not resolved. This CDR3 has 14 residues. CDR1 DFQATT and CDR2 SNEGSKA come from the germline V gene (reference sequence). With 6 bases removed from V and 3 bases from J, the gap between germline ends came to 15 bases. The CDR3 DNA is TGCAGTGCCCAAGCGGCGGATCCCAATCAGCCCCAGCATTTT. Its protein product is CSAQAADPNQPQHF.

This clonotype was detected many times. V usage is TRBV20-1 and J usage is TRBJ1-2; D not resolved. CDR1 is DFQATT and CDR2 is SNEGSKA in the germline V gene (reference sequence). The CDR3 sequence is 13 residues long. V dropped 1 base and J dropped 5 bases, with 11 bases sitting between them. CDR3 in DNA: TGCAGTGCTAGAGTCCCGCAGGATTATGGCTACACCTTC. It codes for CSARVPQDYGYTF.

The gene calls are TRBV11-2 and TRBJ2-5; possibly TRBD1 for D (6 bases). The CDR3 consists of 13 residues. Germline V gives CDR1 SGHAT, CDR2 FQNNGV. V gave up 8 bases and J gave up 5 bases, with 15 bases separating them. The CDR3 loop is CASSGTTGETQYF. The CDR3 coding sequence is TGTGCCAGCTCCGGTACCACAGGGGAGACCCAGTACTTC. Based on the CDR3 plus reference TRBV11-2 and TRBJ2-5, the full variable domain is EAGVAQSPRYKIIEKRQSVAFWCNPISGHATLYWYQQILGQGPKLLIQFQNNGVVDDSQLPKDRFSAERLKGVDSTLKIQPAKLEDSAVYLCASSGTTGETQYFGPGTRLLVL.

This clonotype was recorded at least ten times. CDR3 protein: CASMSLQNNEQFF. The DNA for the CDR3 is TGCGCCAGCATGTCCCTTCAGAACAATGAGCAGTTCTTC. The J gene is TRBJ2-1, the V gene TRBV5-1; D remains ambiguous. V was pared by 6 bases and J by 5 bases, with 12 bases between. Per the germline V gene, CDR1 is SGHRS and CDR2 is YFSETQ. The CDR3 has 13 amino acids.

This chain connects TRBV7-3 to TRBJ2-3; 7 bases are a match to TRBD1. The germline V gene has CDR1 SGHTA and CDR2 FQGTGA. V lost 5 bases and J lost 9; bases outside the gene matches: 5. CDR3 length equals 12 residues. CDR3 loop: CASSTDRVTQYF. As DNA, the CDR3 is TGTGCCAGCAGCACCGACAGGGTAACGCAGTATTTT.

This clonotype came up many times. The genes are TRBV12-3 or TRBV12-4 and TRBJ1-3, with D uncertain. This CDR3 spans 16 amino acids. Between the trimmed V and J ends, which lost 3 bases and 0 bases, there was a span of 12 bases. The CDR3, as DNA: TGTGCCAGCAGTTTTTACAGAACTAGCTCTGGAAACACCATATATTTT. Encoded protein: CASSFYRTSSGNTIYF.

There are many counts of this clonotype. CDR3 in amino acids: CASSISGNQPQHF. The CDR3 nucleotides are TGTGCCAGCAGTATCTCAGGGAATCAGCCCCAGCATTTT. This chain uses TRBV9 with TRBJ1-5; D is possibly TRBD1 (5 bases). CDR3 size: 13 residues. Trimming removed 5 bases from V and 4 bases from J, with 10 bases in between. Per the germline V gene, CDR1 is SGDLS and CDR2 is YYNGEE.

This clonotype turned up a few times. The rearrangement uses TRBV24-1 and TRBJ2-3, with D possibly TRBD2 on 6 matching bases. V was clipped by 4 bases and J by 2 bases, with 12 bases between them. The CDR3 has 15 amino acids. Germline assignment: CDR1 KGHDR and CDR2 SFDVKD. The CDR3 reads CATSDGGTYTDTQYF. CDR3 DNA sequence: TGTGCCACCAGTGACGGGGGAACCTACACAGATACGCAGTATTTT.

There are many counts of this clonotype. This rearrangement joins TRBV9 to TRBJ2-7; unclear D gene. In germline, CDR1 is SGDLS, CDR2 YYNGEE. The V gene lost 1 base and the J gene lost 3 bases, with 14 bases spanning the gap. The CDR3 has 15 residues. This chain's CDR3 is CASSVSQDAHYEQYF. CDR3 coding DNA: TGTGCCAGCAGCGTATCCCAGGATGCCCACTACGAGCAGTACTTC.

This clonotype has a count of ten or more. The J gene is TRBJ1-2, the V gene TRBV11-2, with D hard to call. The CDR3 has 13 amino acids. Looked up from germline, CDR1 is SGHAT and CDR2 is FQNNGV. The V end was cut by 0 bases, the J end by 6 bases, with 8 bases between. CDR3 loop: CASSLDRSDGYTF. The DNA of the CDR3 is TGTGCCAGCAGCTTAGACAGGTCGGATGGCTACACCTTC.

On this clonotype: The junction differs from germline at one of its ends, possibly a read error. The chain employs TRBV5-4 and TRBJ2-2; 10 bases agree with TRBD1. The CDR3 spans 14 residues. The germline V gene has CDR1 SGHNT and CDR2 YYREEE (reference sequence). CDR3 in DNA: TGTGCCAGCAGTTTGGGACAGGGGTCCGGGGAGCTGTTTTTT. This sequence encodes CASSLGQGSGELFF.

This clonotype was seen many times. The chain combines TRBV28 with TRBJ2-3, with D unresolved. The V and J ends lost 2 bases and 7 bases respectively, with 13 bases between them. CDR3 length: 14 residues. Looked up from germline, CDR1 is MDHEN and CDR2 is SYDVKM. The CDR3 here is CASSLNLPPNTQYF. In DNA, the CDR3 is TGTGCCAGCAGTTTAAACCTACCCCCAAATACGCAGTATTTT.

The genes are TRBV27 and TRBJ2-3, with no clear D. The germline V and J ends were trimmed by 4 bases and 6 bases, with 23 bases remaining between them. The CDR3 totals 17 residues. In germline, CDR1 is MNHEY, CDR2 SMNVEV (reference sequence). In nucleotides, the CDR3 is TGTGCCAGCAGTTCCCCCTTCAGAGGCGACGTTTCGGATACGCAGTATTTT. The encoded protein is CASSSPFRGDVSDTQYF.

This clonotype was counted ten times or more. The chain couples TRBV11-1 to TRBJ2-1; perhaps D is TRBD1 or TRBD2 (6 bases each). This CDR3 region has 16 residues. CDR1 is SGHAT and CDR2 is FQDESV in the germline V gene (reference sequence). The V end lost 1 base, the J end lost 2 bases, and 12 bases lay between the germline ends. CDR3 residues: CASSLVRGPTYNEQFF. As DNA, the CDR3 is TGTGCCAGCAGCTTAGTTCGGGGGCCTACCTACAATGAGCAGTTCTTC.

This clonotype was seen more than once but under ten times. The chain has TRBV7-2 and TRBJ1-2, with TRBD1 matching 11 bases. Looked up from germline, CDR1 is SGHTA and CDR2 is FQGNSA. Losses at the gene ends were 4 bases for V and 7 bases for J; bases not matched to a gene: 8. The CDR3 is made up of 15 amino acids. The chain's CDR3 is CASSSDGGQGGGYTF. The CDR3, as DNA: TGTGCCAGCAGCTCAGACGGGGGACAGGGGGGTGGCTACACCTTC.

This clonotype was recorded many times. The rearrangement uses TRBV5-1 and TRBJ1-1; D gene unclear. This CDR3 is 14 amino acids long. Trimming took 0 bases from V and 10 from J, leaving 16 bases between them. From germline, CDR1 is SGHRS and CDR2 YFSETQ. DNA of the CDR3: TGCGCCAGCAGCTTGGATTCCAAGCCCCTAGGAGCTTTCTTT. Translation gives CASSLDSKPLGAFF.

This clonotype was seen ten or more times. The chain is built from TRBV12-3 or TRBV12-4 and TRBJ1-2, with D maybe TRBD1 (5 bases). Trimming took off 11 bases at V and 0 bases at J, with 19 bases between the two ends. The CDR3 has 15 amino acids. CDR3 DNA: TGTGCCTCGCAGGGAGGGAGGTCGGCTAACTATGGCTACACCTTC. It encodes CASQGGRSANYGYTF.

Many counts were recorded for this clonotype. The chain's CDR3 is CATSFSTGRETQYF. CDR3 in DNA: TGTGCCACCAGCTTCAGTACAGGGAGAGAGACCCAGTACTTC. The J gene is TRBJ2-5, the V gene TRBV15; a possible D gene is TRBD1 (6 bases). Germline V gene sequence: CDR1 LNHNV, CDR2 YYDKDF (reference sequence). This CDR3 is built from 14 residues. Deletions cut 5 bases from V and 4 bases from J, with 14 bases between.